The 25 T cell receptor beta chains below all came from one sample that was sequenced in a study of T cell changes during pregnancy in multiple sclerosis. The assay was immunoSEQ multiplex PCR, and TCRdb's table has in-frame clones only and misses some. The repertoire has around 51,000 clones, 93% of them found once; the top ten carry around 2%. The sample consisted of peripheral blood, taken in the second trimester of pregnancy. Receptors were obtained from a female donor with multiple sclerosis, enrolled in a pregnancy study.

The V call is TRBV19, the J call TRBJ1-2; the match to TRBD1 covers 8 bases. This CDR3 has 13 residues. Germline V gene sequence: CDR1 LNHDA, CDR2 SQIVND (reference sequence). J lost 5 bases, V lost 7 bases, and 6 bases had no gene match. For the CDR3, the DNA is TGTGCCAGTATTGGGCAGGGGGCTTATGGCTACACCTTC. Its protein is CASIGQGAYGYTF. Full variable domain (outside the CDR3, taken from reference TRBV19 and TRBJ1-2): DGGITQSPKYLFRKEGQNVTLSCEQNLNHDAMYWYRQDPGQGLRLIYYSQIVNDFQKGDIAEGYSVSREKKESFPLTVTSAQKNPTAFYLCASIGQGAYGYTFGSGTRLTVV.

The chain is built from TRBV19 and TRBJ2-6; D is possibly TRBD1 (5 bases). The germline CDR1 and CDR2 sequences are LNHDA and SQIVND (reference sequence). The V gene lost 2 bases and the J gene lost 1 base, with 12 bases spanning the gap. The CDR3 length is 17 residues. CDR3 sequence (DNA): TGTGCCAGTAGTATATTTAAGGGGAAATCTGGGGCCAACGTCCTGACTTTC. This translates into CASSIFKGKSGANVLTF.

The V gene is TRBV9, the J gene TRBJ2-1; 10 bases are shared with TRBD2. The CDR3 covers 18 residues. CDR1 and CDR2 (germline): SGDLS, YYNGEE. V shed 0 bases, J shed 9 bases, and the junction held 15 bases outside the gene matches. The CDR3 reads CASSVGPIEGLAGVEQFF. CDR3 DNA sequence: TGTGCCAGCAGCGTAGGGCCTATCGAGGGGCTAGCGGGAGTTGAGCAGTTCTTC.

The CDR3 sequence: CASSWGDRGEKLFF. CDR3 nucleotides: TGTGCCAGCAGTTGGGGGGACAGGGGGGAAAAACTGTTTTTT. The rearrangement uses TRBV28 and TRBJ1-4; 11 bases map to TRBD1. Trimming at V came to 4 bases and at J to 8 bases, leaving 3 bases not matched to a gene. The germline gives CDR1 MDHEN, CDR2 SYDVKM. CDR3 length equals 14 residues.

The chain recombines TRBV6-6 with TRBJ2-2, with D perhaps matching TRBD2 (6 bases). V lost 8 bases and J 6 bases, leaving 10 bases between the germline ends. Germline CDR1 and CDR2: MNHNY and SVGAGI (reference sequence). The CDR3 sequence is 12 residues long. The CDR3 loop is CASRGLSGELFF. Here the CDR3 DNA reads TGTGCCAGCCGGGGACTCTCCGGGGAGCTGTTTTTT.

The chain recombines TRBV28 with TRBJ1-4; 8 positions agree with TRBD1. The CDR3 sequence is 17 residues long. From germline, CDR1 is MDHEN and CDR2 SYDVKM. J gave up 1 base and V 5 bases, and 9 bases lay outside the gene matches. CDR3 nucleotides: TGTGCCAGCAGTATGACAGGGGTGGTATTAACTAATGAAAAACTGTTTTTT. Translating it yields CASSMTGVVLTNEKLFF.

The rearrangement uses TRBV11-2 and TRBJ2-3; a weak D match, TRBD1 (5 bases). V lost 6 bases to trimming and J lost 0 bases, with 13 bases between them. Germline-derived CDR1 and CDR2 are SGHAT and FQNNGV. The CDR3 spans 15 residues. The CDR3 region is CASSRSRDSTDTQYF. CDR3 bases: TGTGCCAGCAGTCGTTCCAGGGATAGCACAGATACGCAGTATTTT.

J is TRBJ2-1 and V is TRBV27; 8 nucleotides agree with TRBD2. J gave up 9 bases and V 6 bases, and 10 bases lay outside the gene matches. This CDR3 has 14 residues. Germline assignment: CDR1 MNHEY and CDR2 SMNVEV (reference sequence). CDR3 DNA sequence: TGTGCCAGCAGGGGGACTAGGATCTGGGGTGAGCAGTTCTTC. It specifies CASRGTRIWGEQFF.

The chain recombines TRBV7-2 with TRBJ2-7, with D possibly matching TRBD2 (6 bases). CDR3 size: 11 residues. Per the germline V gene, CDR1 is SGHTA and CDR2 is FQGNSA. This CDR3 is CAEGGLYEQYF. The CDR3 DNA reads as TGTGCGGAGGGAGGTCTTTACGAGCAGTACTTC.

The rearrangement uses TRBV19 and TRBJ1-1; no definite D call. From germline, CDR1 is LNHDA and CDR2 SQIVND (reference sequence). The CDR3 extends over 11 amino acids. Trimming took 7 bases from V and 1 from J, leaving 4 bases between them. The CDR3 region is CASIQNTEAFF. CDR3 bases: TGTGCCAGTATACAGAACACTGAAGCTTTCTTT.

The gene calls are TRBV27 and TRBJ2-7; 9 nucleotides line up with TRBD2. V lost 5 bases to trimming and J lost 4 bases; unmatched junction nucleotides: 6. The CDR3 is made up of 14 amino acids. CDR1 is MNHEY and CDR2 is SMNVEV in the germline V gene (reference sequence). This chain's CDR3 is CASSVGLAKYEQYF. The CDR3 DNA is TGTGCCAGCAGTGTGGGACTAGCAAAGTACGAGCAGTACTTC.

The chain couples TRBV19 to TRBJ2-7; D uncertain. CDR1 and CDR2 (germline): LNHDA, SQIVND (reference sequence). CDR3 length equals 15 residues. V lost 3 bases, J lost 7 bases, and 19 bases lay in between. In DNA, the CDR3 is TGTGCCAGTAGTATTGGTCCCGCCGCTACGGGTGAGCAGTACTTC. Translated, it gives CASSIGPAATGEQYF.

The chain employs TRBV2 and TRBJ2-2; D is unresolved. V gave up 6 bases and J gave up 5 bases, with 7 bases separating them. Looked up from germline, CDR1 is SNHLY and CDR2 is FYNNEI. The length of the CDR3 is 12 residues. CDR3 sequence: CASRARTGELFF. DNA for the CDR3: TGTGCCAGCAGAGCCAGGACCGGGGAGCTGTTTTTT.

This rearrangement joins TRBV7-3 to TRBJ2-5; tentative D call: TRBD2 (5 bases). This CDR3 contains 14 residues. The V gene lost 5 bases and the J gene lost 5 bases, with 15 bases spanning the gap. The V gene's germline CDR1 is SGHTA and CDR2 FQGTGA. The DNA of the CDR3 is TGTGCCAGCAGCCCCGGAGGCATGGGGGAGACCCAGTACTTC. Translating it yields CASSPGGMGETQYF.

The chain employs TRBV5-1 and TRBJ2-5; possibly TRBD2 for D (5 bases). This CDR3 region has 15 residues. Germline-derived CDR1 and CDR2 are SGHRS and YFSETQ. The germline V and J ends were trimmed by 0 bases and 2 bases, with 11 bases remaining between them. The CDR3 coding sequence is TGCGCCAGCAGCTTGGTTCCGGGAAATCAAGAGACCCAGTACTTC. Its protein product is CASSLVPGNQETQYF.

The CDR3 DNA follows: TGTGCCAGCACCACAGGATCCGAGCAGTACTTC. Protein sequence: CASTTGSEQYF. This sequence joins TRBV2 and TRBJ2-7; D is perhaps TRBD1 (5 bases). The CDR3 is 11 amino acids. V lost 7 bases and J 6 bases, leaving 10 bases between the germline ends. Germline CDR1 is SNHLY and CDR2 is FYNNEI.

The CDR3 loop is CASSLRTGNTEAFF. The CDR3 DNA sequence: TGTGCCAGCAGTTTGAGAACGGGGAACACTGAAGCTTTCTTT. The chain employs TRBV28 and TRBJ1-1; D uncertain. Trimming removed 3 bases from V and 1 base from J, with 9 bases in between. Germline V gene lookup returns CDR1 MDHEN and CDR2 SYDVKM. CDR3 length: 14 residues.

The gene calls are TRBV7-2 and TRBJ2-5; a possible D gene is TRBD2 (5 bases). The CDR3 runs to 12 residues. From germline, CDR1 is SGHTA and CDR2 FQGNSA. Trimming removed 5 bases from V and 5 bases from J, with 9 bases in between. CDR3 in amino acids: CASSRPGETQYF. The CDR3 nucleotides read TGTGCCAGCAGCCGTCCGGGGGAGACCCAGTACTTC.

This clone has only one observation. The chain links TRBV6-5 to TRBJ2-3; 9 bases align to TRBD2. This CDR3 has 15 residues. Trimming removed 6 bases from V and 6 bases from J; junction bases left unmatched: 10. Germline CDR1 is MNHEY and CDR2 is SVGAGI. CDR3 sequence (DNA): TGTGCCAGCAGCCGACTGGCGGGAGGGCAGGATACGCAGTATTTT. Protein product: CASSRLAGGQDTQYF.

The chain carries TRBV28 and TRBJ1-5; TRBD1 might be the D (6 bases). Germline lookup yields CDR1 MDHEN and CDR2 SYDVKM. CDR3 length: 17 residues. Trimming removed 4 bases from V and 1 base from J, with 17 bases in between. CDR3: CASSSGQIGASNQPQHF. CDR3 in DNA: TGTGCCAGCAGTTCCGGACAGATTGGTGCAAGCAATCAGCCCCAGCATTTT.

Here the CDR3 reads CAWRGESSYNEQFF. For the CDR3, the DNA is TGTGCCTGGCGAGGAGAAAGCTCCTACAATGAGCAGTTCTTC. V and J are TRBV30 and TRBJ2-1; no firm D call. This CDR3 has 14 amino acids. Trimming shortened V by 5 bases and J by 0 bases, and 11 bases separated the two germline ends. Looked up from germline, CDR1 is GTSNPN and CDR2 is SVGIG (reference sequence).

V usage is TRBV6-5 and J usage is TRBJ2-7; 9 bases fit TRBD2. Germline V gives CDR1 MNHEY, CDR2 SVGAGI. The CDR3 runs 15 residues. J was trimmed by 6 bases and V by 6 bases; bases with no gene match: 12. The CDR3 nucleotides read TGTGCCAGCAGCCGTGGGTTAGCGGGAGCAGGCGAGCAGTACTTC. Amino acid sequence: CASSRGLAGAGEQYF.

The chain is built from TRBV7-9 and TRBJ1-2, with D unresolved. The V gene lost 5 bases and the J gene lost 3 bases, with 19 bases spanning the gap. The V gene's germline CDR1 is SEHNR and CDR2 FQNEAQ (reference sequence). The CDR3 consists of 16 residues. The CDR3 reads CASSALVGLRDYGYTF. DNA of the CDR3: TGTGCCAGCAGCGCGTTAGTGGGCTTAAGAGACTATGGCTACACCTTC. Based on the CDR3 plus reference TRBV7-9 and TRBJ1-2, the full variable domain is DTGVSQNPRHKITKRGQNVTFRCDPISEHNRLYWYRQTLGQGPEFLTYFQNEAQLEKSRLLSDRFSAERPKGSFSTLEIQRTEQGDSAMYLCASSALVGLRDYGYTFGSGTRLTVV.

The chain employs TRBV27 and TRBJ1-5; TRBD1 is a possible D gene (5 bases). Germline CDR1 is MNHEY and CDR2 is SMNVEV (reference sequence). Trimming left V 1 base short and J 7 bases short, with 11 bases between. This CDR3 region has 14 residues. The CDR3 here is CASSLFWGAQPQHF. The CDR3 region has the DNA TGTGCCAGCAGTTTATTCTGGGGCGCCCAGCCCCAGCATTTT.

The chain is built from TRBV4-3 and TRBJ2-7; 7 bases map to TRBD2. Germline CDR1 is LGHNA and CDR2 is YSLEER. The CDR3 extends over 15 amino acids. Trimming cost V 0 bases and J 0 bases; bases outside gene matches: 2. CDR3 nucleotides: TGCGCCAGCAGCCAAGATCGGGACTACTCCTACGAGCAGTACTTC. Residues: CASSQDRDYSYEQYF.